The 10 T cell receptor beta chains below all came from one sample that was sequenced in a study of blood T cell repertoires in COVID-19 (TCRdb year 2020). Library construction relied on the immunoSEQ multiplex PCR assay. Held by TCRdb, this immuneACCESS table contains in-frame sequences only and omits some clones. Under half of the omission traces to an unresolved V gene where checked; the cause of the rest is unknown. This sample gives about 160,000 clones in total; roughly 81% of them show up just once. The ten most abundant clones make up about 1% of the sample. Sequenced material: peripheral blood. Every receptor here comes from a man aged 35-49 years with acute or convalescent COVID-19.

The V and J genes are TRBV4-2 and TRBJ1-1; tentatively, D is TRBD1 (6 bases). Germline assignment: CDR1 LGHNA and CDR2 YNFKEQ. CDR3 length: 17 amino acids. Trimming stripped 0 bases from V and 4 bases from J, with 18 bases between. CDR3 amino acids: CASSQENRVRVSTEAFF. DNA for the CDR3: TGTGCCAGCAGCCAAGAAAACAGGGTGAGAGTAAGCACTGAAGCTTTCTTT.

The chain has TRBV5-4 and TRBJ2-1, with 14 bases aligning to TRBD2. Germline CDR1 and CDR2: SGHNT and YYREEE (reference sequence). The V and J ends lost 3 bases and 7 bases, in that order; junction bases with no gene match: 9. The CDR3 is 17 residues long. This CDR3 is CASSSLGLAGERNEQFF. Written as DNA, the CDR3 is TGTGCCAGCAGCTCCCTGGGACTAGCGGGGGAACGGAATGAGCAGTTCTTC.

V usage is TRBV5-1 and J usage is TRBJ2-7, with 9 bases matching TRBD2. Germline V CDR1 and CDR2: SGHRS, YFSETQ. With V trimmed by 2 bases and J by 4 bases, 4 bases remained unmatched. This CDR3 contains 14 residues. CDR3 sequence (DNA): TGCGCCAGCAGCTTAGCTAGCGGGGCTTACGAGCAGTACTTC. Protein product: CASSLASGAYEQYF.

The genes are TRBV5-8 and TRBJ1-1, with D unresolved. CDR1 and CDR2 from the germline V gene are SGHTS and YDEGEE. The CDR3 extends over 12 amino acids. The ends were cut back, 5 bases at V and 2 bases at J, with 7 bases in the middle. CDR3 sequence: CASSGLNTEAFF. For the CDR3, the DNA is TGTGCCAGCAGTGGACTTAACACTGAAGCTTTCTTT.

CDR3 DNA sequence: TGTGCCAGCACCGAATCAGCAGGGGGCGGGAACACTGAAGCTTTCTTT. Its translation: CASTESAGGGNTEAFF. The chain combines TRBV2 with TRBJ1-1, with 8 nucleotides matching TRBD1. Germline-derived CDR1 and CDR2 are SNHLY and FYNNEI. V shed 7 bases, J shed 1 base, and the junction held 11 bases outside the gene matches. The CDR3 length is 16 residues.

The CDR3 loop is CASSSPGQTSYEQYF. As DNA, the CDR3 is TGTGCCAGCAGTTCCCCGGGACAGACCTCCTACGAGCAGTACTTC. The rearrangement uses TRBV6-6 and TRBJ2-7; 7 bases map to TRBD1. This CDR3 region has 15 residues. Looked up from germline, CDR1 is MNHNY and CDR2 is SVGAGI (reference sequence). V was pared by 4 bases and J by 0 bases, with 6 bases of the junction left unmatched.

This CDR3 reads CASTRDATNEKLFF. The CDR3 DNA sequence: TGCGCCAGCACACGAGATGCAACTAATGAAAAACTGTTTTTT. The chain links TRBV5-1 to TRBJ1-4, with D uncertain. Germline CDR1 SGHRS, CDR2 YFSETQ. With 6 bases removed from V and 0 bases from J, the gap between germline ends came to 9 bases. The CDR3 is 14 amino acids.

The CDR3 sequence: CASSYSRARVNTEAFF. In nucleotides, the CDR3 is TGTGCCAGCAGTTACTCGAGAGCCAGGGTGAACACTGAAGCTTTCTTT. The V and J genes are TRBV6-5 and TRBJ1-1, with D perhaps TRBD1 (5 bases). The V and J ends lost 0 bases and 0 bases respectively, with 11 bases between them. The CDR3 runs to 16 residues. Germline CDR1 MNHEY, CDR2 SVGAGI.

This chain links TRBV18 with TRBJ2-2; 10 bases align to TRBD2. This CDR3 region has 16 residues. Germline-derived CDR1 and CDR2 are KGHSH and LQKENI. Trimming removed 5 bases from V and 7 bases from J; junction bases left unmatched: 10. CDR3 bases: TGTGCCAGCTCAAGGGGGACTAGCGAGTATGACGGGGAGCTGTTTTTT. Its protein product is CASSRGTSEYDGELFF.

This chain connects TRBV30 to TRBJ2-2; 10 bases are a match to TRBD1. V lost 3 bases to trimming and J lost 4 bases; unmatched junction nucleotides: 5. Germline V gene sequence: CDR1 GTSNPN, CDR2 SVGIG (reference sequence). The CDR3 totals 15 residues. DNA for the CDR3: TGTGCCTGGAGCTCCGGGACAGGGGTCACCGGGGAGCTGTTTTTT. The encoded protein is CAWSSGTGVTGELFF. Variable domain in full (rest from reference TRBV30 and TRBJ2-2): SQTIHQWPATLVQPVGSPLSLECTVEGTSNPNLYWYRQAAGRGLQLLFYSVGIGQISSEVPQNLSASRPQDRQFILSSKKLLLSDSGFYLCAWSSGTGVTGELFFGEGSRLTVL.